The 3 T cell receptor beta chains in this list originate from one sample, sequenced in a study of CD8+ T cells in alopecia areata. TCR sequencing used cDNA made by reverse transcription of extracted RNA. Produced via immunoSEQ multiplex PCR; TCRdb's table is partial and in-frame only. The sample shows under 350,000 clones, roughly 50% of them seen only once. Described treatment: oral pan-JAK inhibitor, 5-10 mg twice daily. Sample: CD4+ T cells sorted from blood, taken at week 24, from a patient treated with tofacitinib. The receptors derive from a human donor with alopecia areata.

This chain joins TRBV25-1 and TRBJ2-3; 7 nucleotides align to TRBD1. This CDR3 contains 13 residues. Germline V gene lookup returns CDR1 MGHDK and CDR2 SYGVNS. Trimming removed 2 bases from V and 4 bases from J; junction bases left unmatched: 0. This CDR3 reads CASSEGTADTQYF. CDR3 sequence (DNA): TGTGCCAGCAGTGAAGGGACAGCAGATACGCAGTATTTT. The full variable domain, rest sourced from reference TRBV25-1 and TRBJ2-3, is EADIYQTPRYLVIGTGKKITLECSQTMGHDKMYWYQQDPGMELHLIHYSYGVNSTEKGDLSSESTVSRIRTEHFPLTLESARPSHTSQYLCASSEGTADTQYFGPGTRLTVL.

This clone was detected many times. The genes are TRBV15 and TRBJ2-5; D is unresolved. The V gene lost 0 bases and the J gene lost 2 bases, with 13 bases spanning the gap. This CDR3 comprises 16 residues. CDR1 is LNHNV, CDR2 YYDKDF, per germline (reference sequence). CDR3 amino acids: CATSRDRIGSQETQYF. The CDR3, as DNA: TGTGCCACCAGCAGAGATAGGATTGGCAGTCAAGAGACCCAGTACTTC.

This clone came up a few times. The chain couples TRBV4-3 to TRBJ2-7, with no clear D. Trimming took 1 base from V and 2 from J, leaving 9 bases between them. From germline, CDR1 is LGHNA and CDR2 YSLEER. This CDR3 has 14 residues. CDR3 loop: CASSQGTTTYEQYF. CDR3 nucleotide sequence: TGCGCCAGCAGCCAAGGGACCACAACCTACGAGCAGTACTTC.